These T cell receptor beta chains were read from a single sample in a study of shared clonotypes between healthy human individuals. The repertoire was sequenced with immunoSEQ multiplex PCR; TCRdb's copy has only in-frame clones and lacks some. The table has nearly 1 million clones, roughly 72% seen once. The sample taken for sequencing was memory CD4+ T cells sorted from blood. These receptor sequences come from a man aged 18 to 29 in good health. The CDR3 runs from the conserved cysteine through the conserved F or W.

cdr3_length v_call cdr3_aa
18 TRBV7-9 CASSLESPFSGSSYEQYF
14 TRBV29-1 CSVERWEADNEQFF
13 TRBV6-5 CASQTGGRETQYF
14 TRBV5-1 CASSGSSTNEKLFF
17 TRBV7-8 CASSLVTEPANTGELFF
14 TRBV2 CASRGLAGGNEQFF
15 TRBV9 CASSSGLAGYNEQFF
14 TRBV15 CATSSRDGNYGYTF
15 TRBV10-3 CAISEAGGTTGELFF
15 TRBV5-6 CASSLATANTGELFF
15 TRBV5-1 CASSLEGGGNTEAFF
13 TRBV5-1 CASSTGGSYEQYF
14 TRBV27 CASSQGLYGNTIYF
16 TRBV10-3 CAISLHEGIKSNEQFF
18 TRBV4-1 CASSQPPGGRQRTGELFF
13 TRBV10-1 CASSEGLNTEAFF
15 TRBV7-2 CASSLAGSTKETQYF
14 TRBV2 CASSEETGGFEAFF
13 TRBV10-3 CAISVAGEGEQFF
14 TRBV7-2 CASRPQGRNTEAFF
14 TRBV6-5 CASRSRGNSYEQYF
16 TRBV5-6 CASSPPGGTIRETQYF
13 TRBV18 CASCRVRSTEAFF
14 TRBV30 CAWSTAYSVYGYTF
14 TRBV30 CAWSVSGRATEAFF
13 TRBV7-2 CASSLGARETQYF
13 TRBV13 CASSQTGVEKLFF
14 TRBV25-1 CASSSPGQSYGYTF
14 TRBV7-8 CASSFLEGPHEQYF
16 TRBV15 CATSRGPDRGQETQYF
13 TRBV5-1 CASSPGQGKGYTF
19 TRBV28 CASSTLGSGISGGNQPQHF
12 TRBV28 CASSATEYEQYF
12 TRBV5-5 CASSGRGNTQYF